The T cell receptor (beta chain) described here comes from a study of blood T cell repertoires in COVID-19. On the study more broadly: The United States, Italy and Spain provided the acute and convalescent COVID-19 samples.

As processed by the authors: Estimation of nucleated cell counts was performed using reference gene primer amplification. Libraries were prepared by immunoSEQ multiplex PCR; TCRdb keeps only in-frame clonotypes and omits some of them. The DNA was the basis for D and trimming; V, J and clone size are from that table. The profile covers approximately 380,000 clones, with about 85% appearing a single time and roughly 3.4% taken by the ten largest. Germline lookup yields CDR1 MNHEY and CDR2 SMNVEV (reference sequence). Deletions cut 3 bases from V and 5 bases from J, with 8 bases between. The CDR3 has 13 amino acids.

The V and J genes are TRBV27 and TRBJ2-1, with no clear D. The sequenced sample was peripheral blood. This TCR derives from a woman under 30 with acute or convalescent COVID-19. CDR3 in amino acids: CASSFTVHNEQFF. The CDR3 DNA is TGTGCCAGCAGTTTTACAGTGCACAATGAGCAGTTCTTC.